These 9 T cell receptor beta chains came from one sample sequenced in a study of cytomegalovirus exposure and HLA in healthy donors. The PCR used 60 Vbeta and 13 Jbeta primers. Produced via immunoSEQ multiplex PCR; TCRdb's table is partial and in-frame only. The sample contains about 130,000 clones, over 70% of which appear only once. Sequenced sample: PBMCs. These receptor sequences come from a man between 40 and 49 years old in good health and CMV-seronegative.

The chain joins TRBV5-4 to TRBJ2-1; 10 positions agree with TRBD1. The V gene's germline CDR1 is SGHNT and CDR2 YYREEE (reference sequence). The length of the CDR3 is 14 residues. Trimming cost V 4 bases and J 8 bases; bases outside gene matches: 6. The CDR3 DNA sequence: TGTGCCAGCAGCGGGGGGACAGGGGTGCATGAGCAGTTCTTC. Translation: CASSGGTGVHEQFF.

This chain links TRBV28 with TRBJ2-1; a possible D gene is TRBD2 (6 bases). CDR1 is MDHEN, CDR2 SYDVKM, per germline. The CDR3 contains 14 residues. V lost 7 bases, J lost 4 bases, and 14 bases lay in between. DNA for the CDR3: TGTGCCAGCACCGGGAGTCTAGTATACAATGAGCAGTTCTTC. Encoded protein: CASTGSLVYNEQFF.

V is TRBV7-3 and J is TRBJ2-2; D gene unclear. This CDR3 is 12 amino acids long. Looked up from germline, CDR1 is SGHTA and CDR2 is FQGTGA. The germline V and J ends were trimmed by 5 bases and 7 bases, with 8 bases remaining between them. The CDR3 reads CASSQQYGELFF. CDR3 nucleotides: TGTGCCAGCAGCCAACAGTACGGGGAGCTGTTTTTT.

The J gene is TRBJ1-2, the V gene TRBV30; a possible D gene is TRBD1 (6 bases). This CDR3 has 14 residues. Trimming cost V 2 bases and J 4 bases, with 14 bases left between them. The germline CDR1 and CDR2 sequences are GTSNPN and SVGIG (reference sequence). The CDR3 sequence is CAWSPGGGAYGYTF. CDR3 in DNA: TGTGCCTGGAGTCCCGGTGGGGGGGCCTATGGCTACACCTTC.

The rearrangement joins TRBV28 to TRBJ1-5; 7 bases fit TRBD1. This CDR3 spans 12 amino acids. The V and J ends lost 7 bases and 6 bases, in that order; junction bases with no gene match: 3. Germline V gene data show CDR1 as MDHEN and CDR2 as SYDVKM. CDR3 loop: CASMTGSQPQHF. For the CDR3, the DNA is TGTGCCAGCATGACAGGGAGTCAGCCCCAGCATTTT.

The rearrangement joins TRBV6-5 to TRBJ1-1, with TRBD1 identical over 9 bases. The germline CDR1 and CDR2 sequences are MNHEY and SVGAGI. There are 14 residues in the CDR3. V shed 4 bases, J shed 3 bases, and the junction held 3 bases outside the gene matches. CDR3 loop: CASSSRDRDTEAFF. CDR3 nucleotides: TGTGCCAGCAGTTCCCGGGACAGGGACACTGAAGCTTTCTTT.

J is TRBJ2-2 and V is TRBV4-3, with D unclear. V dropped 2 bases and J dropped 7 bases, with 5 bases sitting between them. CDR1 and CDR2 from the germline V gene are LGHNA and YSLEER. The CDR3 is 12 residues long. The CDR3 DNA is TGCGCCAGCAGCCAAACGGGCGGGGAGCTGTTTTTT. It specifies CASSQTGGELFF.

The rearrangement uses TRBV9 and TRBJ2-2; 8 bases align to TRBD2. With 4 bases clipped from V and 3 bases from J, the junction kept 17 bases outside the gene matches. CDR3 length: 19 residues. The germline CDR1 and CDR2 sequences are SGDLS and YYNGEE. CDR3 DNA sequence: TGTGCCAGCAGCCCGAGCATAGCGGGGATGCGGGAGGACACCGGGGAGCTGTTTTTT. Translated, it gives CASSPSIAGMREDTGELFF.

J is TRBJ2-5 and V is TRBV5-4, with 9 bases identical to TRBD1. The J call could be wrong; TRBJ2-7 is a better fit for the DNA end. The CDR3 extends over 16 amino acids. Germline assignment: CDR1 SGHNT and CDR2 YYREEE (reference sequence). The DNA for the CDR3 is TGTGCCAGCAGCTCGGACAGGGGCATTGTTTCCTACGAGCAGTACTTC. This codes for CASSSDRGIVSYEQYF.